This paragraph reports one T cell receptor (beta chain). What it binds is not known. An input of roughly 0.5 to 1 ug of RNA was subjected to reverse transcription using random hexamers. Using its own MiXCR run on the immunoSEQ multiplex PCR reads, TCRdb lists one record per CDR3 protein. This table has over 130,000 distinct CDR3 sequences, 95% appearing once. The data originate from a study of CD8 T cells in Susac syndrome. Whole-study context: About 6 sequenced Susac syndrome patients had clinically active disease, while eight were in remission.

From blood CD8+ and CD4+ T cells, the TCR beta chain was sequenced. TEMRA cells were FACS-enriched, while CD8+ and CD4+ T cells were negatively isolated. In germline, CDR1 is DFQATT, CDR2 SNEGSKA (reference sequence). The CDR3 contains 13 residues. Trimming shortened V by 5 bases and J by 3 bases, and 13 bases separated the two germline ends. General observations from the study: As the study acknowledged, the number of individuals in its TCR sequencing and HLA analysis was relatively small.

The TCR comes from a human donor with Susac syndrome. The rearrangement joins TRBV20-1 to TRBJ2-5; D call uncertain. The sequenced sample consisted of CD4+ T cells from PBMCs. The CDR3 sequence is CSAYQQFEETQYF. As DNA, the CDR3 is TGCAGTGCTTACCAACAGTTCGAAGAGACCCAGTACTTC.